The text below deals with one T cell receptor (beta chain). The germline V gene encodes CDR1 MNHEY and CDR2 SVGAGI. This CDR3 contains 14 residues. Losses at the gene ends were 7 bases for V and 4 bases for J; bases not matched to a gene: 6. This sample stems from a study of cytomegalovirus exposure and HLA in healthy donors. The PCR made use of 60 Vbeta and 13 Jbeta primers. This table comes from immunoSEQ multiplex PCR, and its TCRdb copy is limited to in-frame clones, with some not included. Of around 110,000 clones in the sample, roughly three fifths were seen once. The sequence was obtained from a woman aged 40 to 50 in good health and CMV-seropositive. This chain links TRBV6-5 with TRBJ2-7, with TRBD1 matching 11 bases. Material for sequencing was PBMCs. CDR3: CASNPGQGAYEQYF. The DNA of the CDR3 is TGTGCCAGCAACCCCGGACAGGGGGCTTACGAGCAGTACTTC.